This TCR beta chain was recovered during a study of response to subunit inactivated influenza vaccine. MiXCR, run by TCRdb on the RT-PCR reads, gives a single entry per CDR3 protein. Of over 650,000 distinct CDR3 sequences listed, 18% are singletons. This clonotype was seen more than once but under ten times. Its antigen is unknown. Study findings and constraints: Seasonal influenza vaccination, on each occasion, was suggested by the authors to recruit few new T cells.

CDR3 size: 15 residues. V lost 4 bases, J lost 0 bases, and 15 bases lay in between. The germline gives CDR1 SQVTM, CDR2 ANQGSEA. V usage is TRBV29-1 and J usage is TRBJ1-1; D gene uncertain. The source of this sequence is a middle-aged man who received an inactivated influenza vaccine. Source: PBMCs from blood, taken 4 to 6 days after vaccination. CDR3 region: CSVGGLEWMNTEAFF. As DNA, the CDR3 is TGCAGCGTTGGTGGACTTGAGTGGATGAACACTGAAGCTTTCTTT.